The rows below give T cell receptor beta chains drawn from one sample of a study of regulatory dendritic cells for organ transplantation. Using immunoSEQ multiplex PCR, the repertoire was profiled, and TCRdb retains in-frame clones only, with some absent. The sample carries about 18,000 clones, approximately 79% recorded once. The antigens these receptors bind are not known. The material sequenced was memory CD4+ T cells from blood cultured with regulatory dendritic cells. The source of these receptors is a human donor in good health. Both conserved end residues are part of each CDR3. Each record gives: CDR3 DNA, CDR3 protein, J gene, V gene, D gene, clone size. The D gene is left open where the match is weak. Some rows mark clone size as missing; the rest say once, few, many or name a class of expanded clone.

CDR3 DNA: TGTGCCAGCAGCCCCGGACCGGGGGCTCTCTATGGCTACACCTTC; CDR3 protein: CASSPGPGALYGYTF; J gene: TRBJ1-2; V gene: TRBV7-3; D gene: .; clone size: few
CDR3 DNA: TGTGCCAGCAGCTGGTGGGGACAGGGGAGAGGCTACACCTTC; CDR3 protein: CASSWWGQGRGYTF; J gene: TRBJ1-2; V gene: TRBV7-9; D gene: TRBD1; clone size: .
CDR3 DNA: TGTGCCAGCAGTTTACGCCCTTTGAACACTGAAGCTTTCTTT; CDR3 protein: CASSLRPLNTEAFF; J gene: TRBJ1-1; V gene: TRBV27; D gene: .; clone size: .
CDR3 DNA: TGTGCCAGCAGCACTACAGGGGATAAGTTTGAAGCTTTCTTT; CDR3 protein: CASSTTGDKFEAFF; J gene: TRBJ1-1; V gene: TRBV11-1; D gene: TRBD1; clone size: once
CDR3 DNA: TGTGCCAGTAGTATGGGCCTTTTAGGTGGGAACTATGGCTACACCTTC; CDR3 protein: CASSMGLLGGNYGYTF; J gene: TRBJ1-2; V gene: TRBV19; D gene: .; clone size: .
CDR3 DNA: TGTGCCAGCATTGACAGCCAATACACCGGGGAGCTGTTTTTT; CDR3 protein: CASIDSQYTGELFF; J gene: TRBJ2-2; V gene: TRBV6-5; D gene: .; clone size: .
CDR3 DNA: TGCGCCAGCAGTGAGGCTGGGCAGCCCGGCGAGTCGGCTTTCTTT; CDR3 protein: CASSEAGQPGESAFF; J gene: TRBJ1-1; V gene: TRBV10-1; D gene: .; clone size: few
CDR3 DNA: TGTGCCATCAGTAAAGACAGGGGGACTGAAGCTTTCTTT; CDR3 protein: CAISKDRGTEAFF; J gene: TRBJ1-1; V gene: TRBV10-3; D gene: TRBD1; clone size: once
CDR3 DNA: TGTGCCAGCAGCCCCCCGGGACAGGTATCCTACGAGCAGTACTTC; CDR3 protein: CASSPPGQVSYEQYF; J gene: TRBJ2-7; V gene: TRBV5-6; D gene: TRBD1; clone size: .
CDR3 DNA: TGTGCCTGGAGTGTATTGGCCCTGAACACTGAAGCTTTCTTT; CDR3 protein: CAWSVLALNTEAFF; J gene: TRBJ1-1; V gene: TRBV30; D gene: .; clone size: once
CDR3 DNA: TGTGCCAGCAGTGAGGGACAGTACCAGCCCCAGCATTTT; CDR3 protein: CASSEGQYQPQHF; J gene: TRBJ1-5; V gene: TRBV2; D gene: TRBD1; clone size: .
CDR3 DNA: TGTGCCAGCAGCAAAGCGGAGGTAAATGAGCAGTTCTTC; CDR3 protein: CASSKAEVNEQFF; J gene: TRBJ2-1; V gene: TRBV21-1; D gene: .; clone size: .
CDR3 DNA: TGCGCCAGCAGCCATCTCCCACCCCAAACTAGCGAGCCCAATCCGCAGTATTTT; CDR3 protein: CASSHLPPQTSEPNPQYF; J gene: TRBJ2-3; V gene: TRBV4-3; D gene: TRBD2; clone size: .
CDR3 DNA: TGTGCCAGCAACTTTGGATTAGCGGAGAATGAGCAGTTCTTC; CDR3 protein: CASNFGLAENEQFF; J gene: TRBJ2-1; V gene: TRBV11-2; D gene: .; clone size: .
CDR3 DNA: TGTGCCAGCAGCGGAGGGACGACGAGATTAGAGACCCAGTACTTC; CDR3 protein: CASSGGTTRLETQYF; J gene: TRBJ2-5; V gene: TRBV9; D gene: .; clone size: few
CDR3 DNA: TGTGCCAGCAGCCTAGCGAACACCGGGGAGCTGTTTTTT; CDR3 protein: CASSLANTGELFF; J gene: TRBJ2-2; V gene: TRBV6-4; D gene: .; clone size: .
CDR3 DNA: TGTGCCAGCAGGCCTGACAGAGACACCGGGGAGCTGTTTTTT; CDR3 protein: CASRPDRDTGELFF; J gene: TRBJ2-2; V gene: TRBV7-3; D gene: .; clone size: once
CDR3 DNA: TGTGCCAGCAGTGAAGGAACCAAGGTGTATTTT; CDR3 protein: CASSEGTKVYF; J gene: TRBJ2-3; V gene: TRBV6-4; D gene: .; clone size: .
CDR3 DNA: TGTGCCAGCAGCTTATCTGGCCCATTTACAGTCAACTCTGGAAACACCATATATTTT; CDR3 protein: CASSLSGPFTVNSGNTIYF; J gene: TRBJ1-3; V gene: TRBV11-2; D gene: .; clone size: .
CDR3 DNA: TGTGCTAGCAGCTTAGATTGGGCGGGGAGAGAGACCCAGTACTTC; CDR3 protein: CASSLDWAGRETQYF; J gene: TRBJ2-5; V gene: TRBV7-7; D gene: .; clone size: .
CDR3 DNA: TGTGCCAGTAGGCTGACAAATGAGCAGTTCTTC; CDR3 protein: CASRLTNEQFF; J gene: TRBJ2-1; V gene: TRBV19; D gene: .; clone size: .
CDR3 DNA: TGTGCCATCAGGGGGGACAGTTATCAGCCCCAGCATTTT; CDR3 protein: CAIRGDSYQPQHF; J gene: TRBJ1-5; V gene: TRBV10-3; D gene: TRBD1; clone size: .
CDR3 DNA: TGTGCCAGCATGGACGGATTCGGCACAGATACGCAGTATTTT; CDR3 protein: CASMDGFGTDTQYF; J gene: TRBJ2-3; V gene: TRBV2; D gene: .; clone size: .
CDR3 DNA: TGTGCCAGCTCACCACAGACAGGGGGAGCTTTCTTT; CDR3 protein: CASSPQTGGAFF; J gene: TRBJ1-1; V gene: TRBV18; D gene: TRBD1; clone size: few
CDR3 DNA: TGTGCCAGCAGTAGGGGGTCCACTGAAGCTTTCTTT; CDR3 protein: CASSRGSTEAFF; J gene: TRBJ1-1; V gene: TRBV6-1; D gene: .; clone size: .
CDR3 DNA: TGTGCCAGCGACGGGACCCTAGGAGACAATGAGCAGTTCTTC; CDR3 protein: CASDGTLGDNEQFF; J gene: TRBJ2-1; V gene: TRBV28; D gene: .; clone size: .
CDR3 DNA: TGTGCCAGCAGAGGAGGGGGGTCGGGTCAGCCCCAGCATTTT; CDR3 protein: CASRGGGSGQPQHF; J gene: TRBJ1-5; V gene: TRBV6-6; D gene: .; clone size: few
CDR3 DNA: TGTGCCAGCGCGGGGACTAGCGGGTTCGGTAATGAGCAGTTCTTC; CDR3 protein: CASAGTSGFGNEQFF; J gene: TRBJ2-1; V gene: TRBV9; D gene: TRBD2; clone size: .
CDR3 DNA: TGTGCCAGCAGCCAATACAGGGGGCCGGGAGATACGCAGTATTTT; CDR3 protein: CASSQYRGPGDTQYF; J gene: TRBJ2-3; V gene: TRBV14; D gene: TRBD1; clone size: .
CDR3 DNA: TGTGCCAGCAGCCCCTGGAGACGTGACAGGGCAGATACGCAGTATTTT; CDR3 protein: CASSPWRRDRADTQYF; J gene: TRBJ2-3; V gene: TRBV5-6; D gene: TRBD1; clone size: .
CDR3 DNA: TGTGCCAGCAGCGTCTATAGCGGGAGGGGCTCCAATGAGCAGTTCTTC; CDR3 protein: CASSVYSGRGSNEQFF; J gene: TRBJ2-1; V gene: TRBV9; D gene: TRBD2; clone size: .
CDR3 DNA: TGTGCCACCAGCAGATCCCGGGACAGGGTAGAGGCTTTCTTT; CDR3 protein: CATSRSRDRVEAFF; J gene: TRBJ1-1; V gene: TRBV15; D gene: TRBD1; clone size: .
CDR3 DNA: TGTGCCAGCAGCCAAGTTTGGGGTAACGAGCAGTACTTC; CDR3 protein: CASSQVWGNEQYF; J gene: TRBJ2-7; V gene: TRBV7-3; D gene: .; clone size: .
CDR3 DNA: TGTGCCAGCCGTCGCGGGAACACCGACGCCGGGGAGCTGTTTTTT; CDR3 protein: CASRRGNTDAGELFF; J gene: TRBJ2-2; V gene: TRBV7-3; D gene: .; clone size: .
CDR3 DNA: TGTGCCAGTAGTATACCCCCGGGACTAGCGGTAGATGAGCAGTTCTTC; CDR3 protein: CASSIPPGLAVDEQFF; J gene: TRBJ2-1; V gene: TRBV19; D gene: TRBD2; clone size: .
CDR3 DNA: TGTGCCAGCAGCCCCGGGACTGGACTGAGGGAGCAGTTCTTC; CDR3 protein: CASSPGTGLREQFF; J gene: TRBJ2-1; V gene: TRBV4-2; D gene: .; clone size: .